This entry describes one T cell receptor beta chain. Original analysis: Counts of nucleated cells, estimated from reference gene primer amplification, were obtained. Measured with immunoSEQ multiplex PCR; TCRdb has only the in-frame clones, and not every one. The V and J calls and clone size were taken over from that table, and D and trimming were inferred from the DNA. The sample holds over 100,000 clones; about nine tenths are singletons and the top ten take 2.5%. This sample is drawn from a study of blood T cell repertoires in COVID-19. The wider study: From the United States, Italy and Spain came samples of acute and convalescent COVID-19. PBMCs, B-cell-depleted T cells, or T cells provided the cDNA or gDNA that made up the material.

This CDR3 spans 13 amino acids. Per germline, CDR1 LNHDA and CDR2 SQIVND (reference sequence). Losses at the gene ends were 8 bases for V and 4 bases for J; bases not matched to a gene: 8. This chain connects TRBV19 to TRBJ2-7, with TRBD1 matching over 7 bases. The TCR originated in a man aged 50 to 60 with active COVID-19. The sample comprised peripheral blood. The CDR3 here is CASSDRDVYEQYF. The CDR3 DNA is TGTGCCAGTTCCGACAGGGACGTGTACGAGCAGTACTTC.